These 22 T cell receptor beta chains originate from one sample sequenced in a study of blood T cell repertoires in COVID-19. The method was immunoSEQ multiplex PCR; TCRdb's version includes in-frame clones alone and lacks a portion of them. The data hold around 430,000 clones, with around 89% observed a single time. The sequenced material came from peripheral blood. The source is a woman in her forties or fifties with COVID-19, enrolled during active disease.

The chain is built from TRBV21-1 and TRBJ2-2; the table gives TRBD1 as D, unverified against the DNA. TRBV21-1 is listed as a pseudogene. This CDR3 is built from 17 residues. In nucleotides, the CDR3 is TGTGCCAGTCCGCCGGGACAGGGCGGATCGGACACCGGGGAGCTGTTTTTT. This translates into CASPPGQGGSDTGELFF.

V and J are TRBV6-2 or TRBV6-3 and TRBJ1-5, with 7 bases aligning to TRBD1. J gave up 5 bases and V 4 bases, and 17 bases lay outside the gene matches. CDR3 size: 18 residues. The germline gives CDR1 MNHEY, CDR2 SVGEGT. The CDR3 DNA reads TGTGCCAGCAGTTCCCCACGGACAGGACGGCCCTTGCATCAGCCCCAGCATTTT. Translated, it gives CASSSPRTGRPLHQPQHF.

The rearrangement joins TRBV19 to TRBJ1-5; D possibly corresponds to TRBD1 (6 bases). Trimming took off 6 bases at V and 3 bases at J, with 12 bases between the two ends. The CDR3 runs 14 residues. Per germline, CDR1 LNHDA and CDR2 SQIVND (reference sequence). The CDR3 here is CASSDRDNNQPQHF. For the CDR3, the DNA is TGTGCCAGTAGCGACCGGGACAACAATCAGCCCCAGCATTTT.

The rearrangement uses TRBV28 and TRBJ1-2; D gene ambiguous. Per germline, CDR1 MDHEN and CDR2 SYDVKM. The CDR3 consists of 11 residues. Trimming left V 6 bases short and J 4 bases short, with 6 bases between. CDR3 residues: CASRDFYGYTF. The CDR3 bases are TGTGCCAGCAGGGACTTCTATGGCTACACCTTC.

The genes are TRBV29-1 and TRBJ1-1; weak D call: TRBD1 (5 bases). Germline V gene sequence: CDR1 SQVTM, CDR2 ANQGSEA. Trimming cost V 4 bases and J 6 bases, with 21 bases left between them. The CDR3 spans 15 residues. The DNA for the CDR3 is TGCAGCGTTGTAAGGGGTGTCGGGCGAAGCGCTGAAGCTTTCTTT. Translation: CSVVRGVGRSAEAFF.

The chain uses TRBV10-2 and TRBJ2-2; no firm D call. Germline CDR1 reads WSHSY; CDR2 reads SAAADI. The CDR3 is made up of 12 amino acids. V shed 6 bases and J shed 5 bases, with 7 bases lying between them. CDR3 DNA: TGCGCCAGCAGGGCCCGAACCGGGGAGCTGTTTTTT. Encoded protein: CASRARTGELFF.

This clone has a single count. The CDR3 loop reads CAISGEGQRITYEQYF. The CDR3 bases are TGTGCCATCAGTGGAGAAGGACAGCGAATTACCTACGAGCAGTACTTC. This chain links TRBV10-3 with TRBJ2-7; a possible D gene is TRBD1 (6 bases). The CDR3 length is 16 residues. V lost 4 bases and J 2 bases, leaving 18 bases between the germline ends. Germline CDR1 ENHRY, CDR2 SYGVKD.

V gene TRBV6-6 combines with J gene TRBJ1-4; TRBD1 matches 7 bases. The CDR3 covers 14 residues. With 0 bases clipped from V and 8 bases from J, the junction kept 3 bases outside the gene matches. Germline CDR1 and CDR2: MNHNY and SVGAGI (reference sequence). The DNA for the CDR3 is TGTGCCAGCAGTTACTCGTCAGGGGGGGAAAAACTGTTTTTT. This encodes CASSYSSGGEKLFF.

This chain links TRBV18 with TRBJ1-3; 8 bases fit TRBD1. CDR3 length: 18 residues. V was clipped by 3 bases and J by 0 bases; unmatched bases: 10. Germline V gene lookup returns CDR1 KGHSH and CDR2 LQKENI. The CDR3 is CASSPPPGQVISGNTIYF. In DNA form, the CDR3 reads TGTGCCAGCTCACCGCCCCCGGGACAGGTTATCTCTGGAAACACCATATATTTT.

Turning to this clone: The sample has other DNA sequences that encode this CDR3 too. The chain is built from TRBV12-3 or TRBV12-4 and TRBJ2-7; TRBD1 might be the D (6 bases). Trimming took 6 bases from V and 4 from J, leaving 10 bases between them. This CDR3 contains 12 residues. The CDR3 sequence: CASSPQGYEQYF. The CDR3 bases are TGTGCCAGCAGCCCTCAGGGGTACGAGCAGTACTTC.

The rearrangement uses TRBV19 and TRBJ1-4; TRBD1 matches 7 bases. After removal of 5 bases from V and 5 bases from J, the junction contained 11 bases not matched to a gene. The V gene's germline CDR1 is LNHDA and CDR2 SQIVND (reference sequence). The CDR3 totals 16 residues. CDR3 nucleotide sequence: TGTGCCAGTAGTCTTGGACCGGGACAGCAAAATGAAAAACTGTTTTTT. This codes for CASSLGPGQQNEKLFF.

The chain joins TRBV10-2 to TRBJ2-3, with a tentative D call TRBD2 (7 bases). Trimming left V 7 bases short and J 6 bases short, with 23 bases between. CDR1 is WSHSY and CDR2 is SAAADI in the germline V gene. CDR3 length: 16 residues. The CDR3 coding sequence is TGCGCCAGCACTCCCCTGGGGGGGGGCTCCTGGGATACGCAGTATTTT. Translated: CASTPLGGGSWDTQYF.

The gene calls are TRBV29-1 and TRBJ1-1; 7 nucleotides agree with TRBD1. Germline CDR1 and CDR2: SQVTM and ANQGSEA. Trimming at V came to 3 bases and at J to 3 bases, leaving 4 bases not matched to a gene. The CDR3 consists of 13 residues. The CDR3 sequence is CSVDQGGYTEAFF. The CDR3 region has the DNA TGCAGCGTTGATCAGGGGGGTTACACTGAAGCTTTCTTT.

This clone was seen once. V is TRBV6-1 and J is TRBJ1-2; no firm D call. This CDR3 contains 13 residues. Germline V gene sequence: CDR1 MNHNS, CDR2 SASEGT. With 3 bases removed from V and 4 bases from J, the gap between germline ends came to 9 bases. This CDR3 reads CASSDRGFYGYTF. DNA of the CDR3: TGTGCCAGCAGTGATAGAGGGTTCTATGGCTACACCTTC.

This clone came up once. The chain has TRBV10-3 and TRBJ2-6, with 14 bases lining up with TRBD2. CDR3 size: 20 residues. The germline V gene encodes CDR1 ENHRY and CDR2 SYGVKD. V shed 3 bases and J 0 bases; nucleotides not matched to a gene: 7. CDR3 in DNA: TGTGCCATCAGTGATGGACTAGCGGGGGGTCCCAGCTCTGGGGCCAACGTCCTGACTTTC. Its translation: CAISDGLAGGPSSGANVLTF.

CDR3 loop: CASTIHENTEAFF. The CDR3 DNA follows: TGTGCCAGCACCATACACGAAAACACTGAAGCTTTCTTT. The chain employs TRBV2 and TRBJ1-1; D is unclear. This CDR3 is built from 13 residues. The germline V and J ends were trimmed by 7 bases and 2 bases, with 11 bases remaining between them. Germline lookup yields CDR1 SNHLY and CDR2 FYNNEI.

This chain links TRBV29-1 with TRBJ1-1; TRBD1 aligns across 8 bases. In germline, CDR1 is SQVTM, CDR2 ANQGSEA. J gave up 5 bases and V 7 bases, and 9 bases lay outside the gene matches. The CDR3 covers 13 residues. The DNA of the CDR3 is TGCAGCGCCGACAGGGGAGTGGGAACTGAAGCTTTCTTT. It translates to CSADRGVGTEAFF.

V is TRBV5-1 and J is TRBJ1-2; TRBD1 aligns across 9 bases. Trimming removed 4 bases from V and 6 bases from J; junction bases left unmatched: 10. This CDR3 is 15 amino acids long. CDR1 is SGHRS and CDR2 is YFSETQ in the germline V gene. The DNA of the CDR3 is TGCGCCAGCAGCATTCAACCGGGACAGGGAAATGGCTACACCTTC. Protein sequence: CASSIQPGQGNGYTF.

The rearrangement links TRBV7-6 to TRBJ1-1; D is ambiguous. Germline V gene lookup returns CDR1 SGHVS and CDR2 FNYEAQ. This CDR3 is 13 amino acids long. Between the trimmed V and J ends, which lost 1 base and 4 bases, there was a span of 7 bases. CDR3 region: CASSLGGFTEAFF. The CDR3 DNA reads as TGTGCCAGCAGCTTAGGAGGGTTCACTGAAGCTTTCTTT.

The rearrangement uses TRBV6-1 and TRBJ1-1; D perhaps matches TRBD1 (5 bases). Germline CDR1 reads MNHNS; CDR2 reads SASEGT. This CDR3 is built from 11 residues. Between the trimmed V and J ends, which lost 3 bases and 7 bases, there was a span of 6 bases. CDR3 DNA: TGTGCCAGCAGTGATACAGGTGAAGCTTTCTTT. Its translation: CASSDTGEAFF.

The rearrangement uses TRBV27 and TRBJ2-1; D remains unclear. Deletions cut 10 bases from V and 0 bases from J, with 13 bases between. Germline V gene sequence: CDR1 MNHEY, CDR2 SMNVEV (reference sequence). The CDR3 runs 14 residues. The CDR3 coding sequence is TGTGCCACCACAACGCTCAGCTCCTACAATGAGCAGTTCTTC. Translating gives CATTTLSSYNEQFF.

CDR3 DNA: TGTGCCATCAGTTTAGAGGGACAGTCAGTCAACACAGATACGCAGTATTTT. Protein product: CAISLEGQSVNTDTQYF. The J gene is TRBJ2-3, the V gene TRBV10-3, with 7 bases aligning to TRBD1. J gave up 2 bases and V 5 bases, and 13 bases lay outside the gene matches. The CDR3 runs 17 residues. Germline assignment: CDR1 ENHRY and CDR2 SYGVKD.